One TCR beta chain is described in this entry. This sample was taken from a study of blood T cell repertoires in COVID-19. Background on the study: Sample material is recorded as cDNA or gDNA derived from T cells, B-cell-depleted T cells, or PBMCs.

The CDR3 loop spans 13 amino acids. V was trimmed by 5 bases and J by 5 bases, leaving 12 bases between them. The V gene's germline CDR1 is MDHEN and CDR2 SYDVKM. Produced via immunoSEQ multiplex PCR; TCRdb's table is partial and in-frame only. The sample shows about 150,000 clones, about 85% of them seen only once. Participant ages covered roughly 18 to 89 years across 24 US areas. Participants had their cohort set by participant-reported clinical history. Sequenced material: PBMCs or T cells enriched from blood (not recorded which). The V gene is TRBV28, the J gene TRBJ2-5; possibly TRBD1 for D (5 bases). This TCR derives from a woman aged 35 to 49 who had been exposed to COVID-19. This CDR3 reads CASSPQGYETQYF. The CDR3 nucleotides are TGTGCCAGCAGTCCTCAGGGCTATGAGACCCAGTACTTC.